These 30 T cell receptor beta chains were all obtained from the same sample, sequenced in a study of blood T cells in healthy people across ages. Combining a sample-barcoded 5' primer with a J-beta primer mix, a second PCR ran for about 6 to 12 cycles. From the 5' RACE reads, TCRdb called clonotypes with MiXCR, one entry per CDR3 protein. The sample holds more than 1,400,000 distinct CDR3 sequences, roughly 45% seen once. Source material: blood. The origin of the receptors is a woman aged 18-29 years in good health.

The chain joins TRBV10-3 to TRBJ2-3, with 7 bases matching TRBD1. Trimming cost V 4 bases and J 3 bases; bases outside gene matches: 1. The germline CDR1 and CDR2 sequences are ENHRY and SYGVKD. The CDR3 covers 13 residues. This CDR3 reads CAISGQGTDTQYF. CDR3 nucleotides: TGTGCCATCAGTGGACAGGGTACAGATACGCAGTATTTT.

This clonotype was seen only once. The rearrangement uses TRBV7-2 and TRBJ2-5, with a tentative D call TRBD2 (6 bases). CDR1 SGHTA and CDR2 FQGNSA come from the germline V gene. The V end was cut by 6 bases, the J end by 11 bases, with 25 bases between. The CDR3 loop spans 15 amino acids. The CDR3 region has the DNA TGTGCCAGCAGGATCGGCGGGGCTACCTACAATGAGCAGTACTTC. Translation gives CASRIGGATYNEQYF.

This clonotype was seen repeatedly, ten times or more. The chain employs TRBV2 and TRBJ2-1; TRBD2 is a possible D gene (6 bases). CDR1 and CDR2 (germline): SNHLY, FYNNEI. The CDR3 spans 13 residues. The ends were cut back, 8 bases at V and 0 bases at J, with 8 bases in the middle. The CDR3 DNA sequence: TGTGCCAGCGGGGGGAGCTCCTACAATGAGCAGTTCTTC. Amino acid sequence: CASGGSSYNEQFF.

The chain carries TRBV28 and TRBJ1-1; 7 positions agree with TRBD1. This CDR3 is 16 amino acids long. V lost 10 bases and J lost 1; bases outside the gene matches: 15. The germline gives CDR1 MDHEN, CDR2 SYDVKM. CDR3 loop: CAITETGRVANTEAFF. As DNA, the CDR3 is TGTGCCATCACCGAGACAGGGAGGGTAGCGAACACTGAAGCTTTCTTT.

The V gene is TRBV20-1, the J gene TRBJ2-3, with 7 bases fitting TRBD1. The V segment lost 6 bases and the J segment 6 bases; nucleotides outside the gene matches: 12. The CDR3 runs 14 residues. The germline V gene encodes CDR1 DFQATT and CDR2 SNEGSKA (reference sequence). CDR3 coding DNA: TGCAGTGCCACTGTCTGGGACAGAAAGGATACGCAGTATTTT. Its protein is CSATVWDRKDTQYF.

This clonotype appeared once. V usage is TRBV2 and J usage is TRBJ2-1, with D perhaps assigned TRBD1 or TRBD2 (5 bases each). CDR1 SNHLY and CDR2 FYNNEI come from the germline V gene. This CDR3 has 13 amino acids. V was cut by 7 bases and J by 4 bases, with 11 bases left in between. The CDR3 sequence is CASMGTEYNEQFF. DNA of the CDR3: TGTGCCAGCATGGGGACGGAATACAATGAGCAGTTCTTC. The whole variable domain, remainder taken from reference TRBV2 and TRBJ2-1, is EPEVTQTPSHQVTQMGQEVILRCVPISNHLYFYWYRQILGQKVEFLVSFYNNEISEKSEIFDDQFSVERPDGSNFTLKIRSTKLEDSAMYFCASMGTEYNEQFFGPGTRLTVL.

The gene calls are TRBV7-8 and TRBJ2-2, with D unclear. The CDR3 has 15 residues. From germline, CDR1 is SGHVS and CDR2 FQNEAQ. V dropped 7 bases and J dropped 6 bases, with 18 bases sitting between them. Here the CDR3 reads CASTASGPPPGELFF. In DNA form, the CDR3 reads TGTGCCAGCACTGCGTCCGGGCCCCCCCCCGGGGAGCTGTTTTTT.

The chain employs TRBV2 and TRBJ2-3; 10 bases line up with TRBD2. Germline-derived CDR1 and CDR2 are SNHLY and FYNNEI. Unmatched junction bases numbered 14, after V lost 6 bases and J lost 5 bases. CDR3 length equals 17 residues. The CDR3 sequence is CASSPRPSGGPGDTQYF. The CDR3 DNA reads TGTGCCAGCAGCCCCCGGCCTAGCGGGGGTCCGGGAGATACGCAGTATTTT.

This sequence joins TRBV5-1 and TRBJ2-2, with 10 bases that match TRBD1. The CDR3 has 16 amino acids. From germline, CDR1 is SGHRS and CDR2 YFSETQ. With V trimmed by 4 bases and J by 4 bases, 7 bases remained unmatched. CDR3 DNA: TGCGCCAGCAGCATGCCCGACAGGGGGCGCACCGGGGAGCTGTTTTTT. Encoded protein: CASSMPDRGRTGELFF. The variable domain in full, completed from reference TRBV5-1 and TRBJ2-2, reads KAGVTQTPRYLIKTRGQQVTLSCSPISGHRSVSWYQQTPGQGLQFLFEYFSETQRNKGNFPGRFSGRQFSNSRSEMNVSTLELGDSALYLCASSMPDRGRTGELFFGEGSRLTVL.

The chain carries TRBV5-1 and TRBJ1-1; 11 bases are a match to TRBD1. The CDR3 loop spans 15 amino acids. Germline assignment: CDR1 SGHRS and CDR2 YFSETQ. The trim removed 4 bases at V and 6 bases at J, leaving 8 bases unmatched. The CDR3 coding sequence is TGCGCCAGCAGCCTTGGACAGGGGGCGTTTCCTGAAGCTTTCTTT. Protein sequence: CASSLGQGAFPEAFF.

This chain uses TRBV9 with TRBJ2-3; weak D call: TRBD2 (6 bases). Germline V gene sequence: CDR1 SGDLS, CDR2 YYNGEE. This CDR3 region has 16 residues. Trimming stripped 4 bases from V and 0 bases from J, with 15 bases between. The CDR3 reads CASSPSAGPSTDTQYF. CDR3 nucleotide sequence: TGTGCCAGCAGCCCGAGTGCGGGGCCGAGCACAGATACGCAGTATTTT.

The chain joins TRBV4-1 to TRBJ2-7; TRBD1 is a possible D gene (6 bases). The germline V and J ends were trimmed by 1 base and 3 bases, with 10 bases remaining between them. The CDR3 is made up of 14 amino acids. CDR1 is MGHRA, CDR2 YSYEKL, per germline. The CDR3 reads CASSQGTEIYEQYF. The CDR3 DNA is TGCGCCAGCAGCCAAGGGACAGAGATCTACGAGCAGTACTTC.

V is TRBV7-2 and J is TRBJ2-1, with 9 bases matching TRBD1. The V segment lost 4 bases and the J segment 5 bases; nucleotides outside the gene matches: 3. From germline, CDR1 is SGHTA and CDR2 FQGNSA. This CDR3 is built from 14 residues. CDR3 loop: CASSWTGANNEQFF. CDR3 nucleotide sequence: TGTGCCAGCAGCTGGACAGGGGCCAACAATGAGCAGTTCTTC.

The chain joins TRBV10-3 to TRBJ2-7; D possibly corresponds to TRBD2 (5 bases). Germline CDR1 is ENHRY and CDR2 is SYGVKD. CDR3 length: 14 amino acids. Trimming pared 0 bases from V and 3 bases from J, leaving 9 bases between. The DNA for the CDR3 is TGTGCCATCAGTGAGTCTGGCCGGGGCTACGAGCAGTACTTC. Protein product: CAISESGRGYEQYF.

The V call is TRBV5-1, the J call TRBJ2-3; the match to TRBD1 covers 7 bases. In germline, CDR1 is SGHRS, CDR2 YFSETQ. V shed 5 bases and J 12 bases; nucleotides not matched to a gene: 12. The CDR3 contains 13 residues. The chain's CDR3 is CASSPSTGYAQYF. The DNA of the CDR3 is TGCGCCAGCAGTCCCTCGACAGGGTATGCACAGTATTTT.

This clonotype was found a few times. The chain carries TRBV3-1 and TRBJ2-5; 9 bases map to TRBD2. This CDR3 comprises 16 residues. V was clipped by 3 bases and J by 5 bases; unmatched bases: 10. Germline CDR1 LGHDT, CDR2 YNNKEL (reference sequence). The CDR3 loop is CASSHVASGGSETQYF. CDR3 in DNA: TGTGCCAGCAGCCATGTTGCAAGCGGGGGGTCTGAGACCCAGTACTTC.

This chain connects TRBV9 to TRBJ2-2; possibly TRBD1 for D (5 bases). Germline-derived CDR1 and CDR2 are SGDLS and YYNGEE. This CDR3 has 16 residues. V was trimmed by 2 bases and J by 0 bases, leaving 11 bases between them. The CDR3: CASSVYVDTNTGELFF. CDR3 in DNA: TGTGCCAGCAGCGTTTATGTGGACACGAACACCGGGGAGCTGTTTTTT.

Points on this clonotype: The junction shows a germline mismatch at one end, possibly a read error. This chain connects TRBV4-1 to TRBJ2-1, with 8 positions matching TRBD2. Germline CDR1 is MGHRA and CDR2 is YSYEKL. The CDR3 is 16 residues long. CDR3 sequence: CASIQVTSGGHNEQFF. As DNA, the CDR3 is TGCGCCAGCATCCAAGTGACCAGCGGGGGTCACAATGAGCAGTTCTTC.

The V gene is TRBV12-3 or TRBV12-4, the J gene TRBJ2-4; the D call may be TRBD1 or TRBD2 (6 bases each). This CDR3 comprises 15 residues. V was cut by 3 bases and J by 4 bases, with 13 bases left in between. The CDR3 loop is CASSFTGAGKNIQYF. CDR3 DNA: TGTGCCAGCAGTTTTACGGGGGCCGGGAAAAACATTCAGTACTTC.

In its sample, this clonotype was seen a few times. The genes are TRBV7-9 and TRBJ1-1, with D unclear. The CDR3 runs to 14 residues. Trimming pared 8 bases from V and 0 bases from J, leaving 13 bases between. Germline loops: CDR1 SEHNR, CDR2 FQNEAQ (reference sequence). The CDR3, as DNA: TGTGCCAGCGACCCTTACGATATGAACACTGAAGCTTTCTTT. Protein product: CASDPYDMNTEAFF.

Turning to this clonotype: The junction does not match germline at one end; this may be a read error. This chain connects TRBV4-1 to TRBJ2-7; 8 bases agree with TRBD2. Germline-derived CDR1 and CDR2 are MGHRA and YSYEKL. The CDR3 has 16 residues. Written as DNA, the CDR3 is TGCGCCAGCAGCCAAGTTAGGAGCGGGGGCTCCTACGAGCGGTACTTC. This sequence encodes CASSQVRSGGSYERYF.

The rearrangement joins TRBV20-1 to TRBJ2-1, with 13 bases lining up with TRBD2. CDR3 size: 14 residues. CDR1 is DFQATT, CDR2 SNEGSKA, per germline (reference sequence). J lost 12 bases, V lost 3 bases, and 8 bases had no gene match. The CDR3 DNA reads TGCAGTGCTAGTACTAGCGGGGGGGGTCTGTGGCAGTTCTTC. It codes for CSASTSGGGLWQFF.

This clonotype has only a few counts. CDR3 residues: CSVEGWTGNTEAFF. For the CDR3, the DNA is TGCAGCGTTGAAGGATGGACTGGGAACACTGAAGCTTTCTTT. The chain joins TRBV29-1 to TRBJ1-1; D is unclear. The CDR3 runs to 14 residues. In germline, CDR1 is SQVTM, CDR2 ANQGSEA. The V and J ends lost 1 base and 1 base respectively, with 10 bases between them.

V and J are TRBV12-3 or TRBV12-4 and TRBJ1-2; TRBD1 aligns across 7 bases. This CDR3 is built from 14 residues. Trimming took 5 bases from V and 2 from J; bases not matched to a gene: 5. The CDR3 loop reads CASSPLTGNYGYTF. DNA of the CDR3: TGTGCCAGCAGTCCACTGACAGGGAACTATGGCTACACCTTC.

The V call is TRBV12-3 or TRBV12-4, the J call TRBJ2-6; D remains ambiguous. This CDR3 spans 15 amino acids. V gave up 1 base and J gave up 3 bases, with 7 bases separating them. The CDR3 here is CASSLEFGGANVLTF. The CDR3 coding sequence is TGTGCCAGCAGTTTAGAGTTCGGTGGGGCCAACGTCCTGACTTTC.

This clonotype occurred a few times. The chain joins TRBV12-3 or TRBV12-4 to TRBJ1-2, with 8 bases fitting TRBD1. The CDR3 covers 18 residues. Unmatched junction bases numbered 18, after V lost 6 bases and J lost 3 bases. CDR3 sequence reads: CASSLTNRGLMVDYGYTF. In nucleotides, the CDR3 is TGTGCCAGCAGCCTGACGAACAGGGGGTTGATGGTTGACTATGGCTACACCTTC.

This sequence joins TRBV20-1 and TRBJ1-4; D might be TRBD1 (5 bases). The germline gives CDR1 DFQATT, CDR2 SNEGSKA (reference sequence). The CDR3 sequence is 14 residues long. V was shortened by 1 base and J by 6 bases, with 12 bases between the two germline ends. CDR3 loop: CSARVAGIDEKLFF. The CDR3 nucleotides are TGCAGTGCTAGAGTTGCAGGGATCGATGAAAAACTGTTTTTT.

This chain joins TRBV2 and TRBJ1-5, with D unresolved. Germline CDR1 reads SNHLY; CDR2 reads FYNNEI. This CDR3 spans 15 amino acids. With 5 bases removed from V and 0 bases from J, the gap between germline ends came to 11 bases. The CDR3 protein is CASSQESNSNQPQHF. CDR3 DNA: TGTGCCAGCAGTCAAGAGTCAAATAGCAATCAGCCCCAGCATTTT.

The chain employs TRBV10-3 and TRBJ1-1; a possible D gene is TRBD1 (5 bases). This CDR3 has 16 amino acids. CDR1 is ENHRY and CDR2 is SYGVKD in the germline V gene. Trimming pared 0 bases from V and 2 bases from J, leaving 13 bases between. The CDR3: CAISESNPGVNTEAFF. The CDR3 region has the DNA TGTGCCATCAGTGAGTCGAATCCGGGGGTAAACACTGAAGCTTTCTTT.

The sample holds one count of this clonotype. This sequence joins TRBV14 and TRBJ1-6, with TRBD1 matching over 7 bases. This CDR3 is 15 amino acids long. The germline CDR1 and CDR2 sequences are SGHDN and FVKESK. The V and J ends lost 0 bases and 9 bases, in that order; junction bases with no gene match: 5. CDR3 bases: TGTGCCAGCAGCCAAGAGGCAGGGGGGGGTTCACCCCTCCACTTT. Residues: CASSQEAGGGSPLHF.